The 32 T cell receptor beta chains given below trace back to one sample, sequenced in a study of T cells in localized non-small cell lung cancer. Sequencing was performed with immunoSEQ multiplex PCR; in TCRdb, only in-frame clones are kept and a portion is missing. The sample lists just under 30,000 clones, 80% to 90% occurring once. This sample comprised peripheral blood, obtained before any cancer treatment. These TCRs come from a woman aged 35 to 69 with stage I lung adenocarcinoma.

Here the CDR3 DNA reads TGCGCCAGCAGCCCAGGACAGGGGGAAGAGACCCAGTACTTC. Protein product: CASSPGQGEETQYF. The rearrangement links TRBV10-1 to TRBJ2-5; 10 bases are a match to TRBD1. Germline trimming cut 6 bases from V and 3 bases from J; bases unmatched to any gene: 4. The germline gives CDR1 WNHNN, CDR2 SYGVQD (reference sequence). The CDR3 runs 14 residues.

V and J are TRBV30 and TRBJ2-2; no reliable D call. CDR1 and CDR2 from the germline V gene are GTSNPN and SVGIG (reference sequence). This CDR3 spans 13 amino acids. Deletions cut 5 bases from V and 7 bases from J, with 14 bases between. The CDR3 loop is CAWAQGYSGELFF. Written as DNA, the CDR3 is TGTGCCTGGGCACAAGGGTACAGCGGGGAGCTGTTTTTT.

This clone was counted only a few times. The chain is built from TRBV15 and TRBJ1-5; no clear D gene. CDR3 length: 18 amino acids. Germline V gene sequence: CDR1 LNHNV, CDR2 YYDKDF (reference sequence). Trimming stripped 3 bases from V and 2 bases from J, with 20 bases between. The chain's CDR3 is CATSREAGVGNRNQPQHF. CDR3 DNA: TGTGCCACCAGCAGGGAGGCGGGAGTGGGGAATCGCAATCAGCCCCAGCATTTT. The full variable domain, completed using reference TRBV15 and TRBJ1-5, is DAMVIQNPRYQVTQFGKPVTLSCSQTLNHNVMYWYQQKSSQAPKLLFHYYDKDFNNEADTPDNFQSRRPNTSFCFLDIRSPGLGDTAMYLCATSREAGVGNRNQPQHFGDGTRLSIL.

The rearrangement uses TRBV2 and TRBJ1-1; the D gene is possibly TRBD1 (5 bases). Looked up from germline, CDR1 is SNHLY and CDR2 is FYNNEI. This CDR3 contains 13 residues. V was pared by 3 bases and J by 3 bases, with 8 bases between. For the CDR3, the DNA is TGTGCCAGCAGTGAGCAGGGATACACTGAAGCTTTCTTT. It codes for CASSEQGYTEAFF.

J is TRBJ1-5 and V is TRBV14, with TRBD1 matching over 10 bases. The CDR3 length is 15 residues. Germline lookup yields CDR1 SGHDN and CDR2 FVKESK. Losses at the gene ends were 4 bases for V and 3 bases for J; bases not matched to a gene: 3. CDR3 in amino acids: CASSPGQGFNQPQHF. CDR3 in DNA: TGTGCCAGCAGCCCGGGACAGGGGTTCAATCAGCCCCAGCATTTT.

V and J are TRBV30 and TRBJ2-4, with 7 bases matching TRBD1. The CDR3 covers 15 residues. Germline loops: CDR1 GTSNPN, CDR2 SVGIG (reference sequence). V trimming: 3 bases; J trimming: 0 bases; junction bases outside the gene matches: 5. CDR3 bases: TGTGCCTGGAGGGGGACAGTTCTAGCCAAAAACATTCAGTACTTC. This encodes CAWRGTVLAKNIQYF.

This chain uses TRBV7-2 with TRBJ1-6, with TRBD1 matching over 8 bases. The CDR3 spans 14 residues. J lost 9 bases, V lost 6 bases, and 7 bases had no gene match. Germline values: CDR1 SGHTA, CDR2 FQGNSA. The CDR3 is CASSATGGGSPLHF. The DNA for the CDR3 is TGTGCCAGCAGTGCTACAGGGGGAGGTTCACCCCTCCACTTT. The whole variable domain, filled in from reference TRBV7-2 and TRBJ1-6, reads GAGVSQSPSNKVTEKGKDVELRCDPISGHTALYWYRQSLGQGLEFLIYFQGNSAPDKSGLPSDRFSAERTGGSVSTLTIQRTQQEDSAVYLCASSATGGGSPLHFGNGTRLTVT.

The V gene is TRBV5-8, the J gene TRBJ1-2; D is possibly TRBD1 (6 bases). V was clipped by 4 bases and J by 1 base, with 17 bases between them. In germline, CDR1 is SGHTS, CDR2 YDEGEE. The CDR3 spans 16 residues. CDR3 in amino acids: CASSPRQGTINYGYTF. DNA of the CDR3: TGTGCCAGCAGCCCAAGGCAGGGGACGATTAACTATGGCTACACCTTC.

This clone has a handful of counts. The V call is TRBV29-1, the J call TRBJ2-4; TRBD1 matches 7 bases. The germline CDR1 and CDR2 sequences are SQVTM and ANQGSEA. CDR3 length: 15 residues. V trimming: 5 bases; J trimming: 0 bases; junction bases outside the gene matches: 7. In DNA, the CDR3 is TGCAGCGTTCAAGGGACAGATATAGCCAAAAACATTCAGTACTTC. The encoded protein is CSVQGTDIAKNIQYF.

The chain uses TRBV5-1 and TRBJ2-5, with 9 bases aligning to TRBD1. The CDR3 spans 17 residues. J was trimmed by 4 bases and V by 0 bases; bases with no gene match: 10. Germline CDR1 SGHRS, CDR2 YFSETQ. This CDR3 reads CASSLGGTGRRGETQYF. The CDR3 nucleotides read TGCGCCAGCAGCTTGGGTGGGACAGGGAGAAGAGGAGAGACCCAGTACTTC.

The gene calls are TRBV6-5 and TRBJ2-1; the D is unclear. The germline V gene has CDR1 MNHEY and CDR2 SVGAGI. The CDR3 extends over 13 amino acids. The V end was cut by 9 bases, the J end by 0 bases, with 9 bases between. This chain's CDR3 is CASGRSSYNEQFF. Written as DNA, the CDR3 is TGTGCCAGTGGAAGGAGCTCCTACAATGAGCAGTTCTTC.

The V call is TRBV5-6, the J call TRBJ2-5; a possible D gene is TRBD1 (5 bases). V lost 3 bases to trimming and J lost 5 bases, with 11 bases between them. Germline loops: CDR1 SGHDT, CDR2 YYEEEE. The CDR3 has 13 residues. This CDR3 reads CASSSDRRETQYF. The CDR3 coding sequence is TGTGCCAGCAGCTCAGACAGACGGGAGACCCAGTACTTC.

The chain recombines TRBV6-5 with TRBJ2-3, with unresolved D. Trimming took 0 bases from V and 1 from J, leaving 8 bases between them. The germline gives CDR1 MNHEY, CDR2 SVGAGI. This CDR3 spans 15 amino acids. The CDR3 reads CASSYSGAGTDTQYF. CDR3 sequence (DNA): TGTGCCAGCAGTTACTCAGGAGCTGGCACAGATACGCAGTATTTT.

The CDR3 nucleotides are TGTGCCAGCAGGCCGTATAGGGAGGGGCCCTACGAGCAGTACTTC. This sequence encodes CASRPYREGPYEQYF. The V call is TRBV6-1, the J call TRBJ2-7; TRBD2 matches at 7 bases. The CDR3 contains 15 residues. Trimming cost V 6 bases and J 2 bases; bases outside gene matches: 10. Germline assignment: CDR1 MNHNS and CDR2 SASEGT.

The chain links TRBV7-3 to TRBJ2-1, with 12 bases fitting TRBD2. Germline V gives CDR1 SGHTA, CDR2 FQGTGA. The ends lost 1 base at V and 0 bases at J; junction bases unmatched: 4. The CDR3 sequence is 18 residues long. The CDR3 coding sequence is TGTGCCAGCAGCTTAAGTCTAGCGGGAGGGGGCTCCTACAATGAGCAGTTCTTC. Its protein product is CASSLSLAGGGSYNEQFF.

The CDR3 nucleotides read TGTGCCAGTAGTATGGGAGGGGGCGGTAGCAATCAGCCCCAGCATTTT. Translation: CASSMGGGGSNQPQHF. The chain employs TRBV19 and TRBJ1-5; 7 bases line up with TRBD1. V was clipped by 3 bases and J by 0 bases; unmatched bases: 5. This CDR3 is built from 16 residues. CDR1 LNHDA and CDR2 SQIVND come from the germline V gene (reference sequence).

This clone was detected a few times. The genes are TRBV6-1 and TRBJ1-2, with D hard to call. In germline, CDR1 is MNHNS, CDR2 SASEGT. Trimming pared 0 bases from V and 7 bases from J, leaving 6 bases between. The CDR3 is 12 amino acids. CDR3 nucleotide sequence: TGTGCCAGCAGTGAAGCAATGGTTGGCTACACCTTC. This encodes CASSEAMVGYTF.

The rearrangement joins TRBV10-1 to TRBJ2-2; D possibly uses TRBD1 or TRBD2 (6 bases each). This CDR3 spans 16 amino acids. Germline CDR1 and CDR2: WNHNN and SYGVQD (reference sequence). Trimming cost V 2 bases and J 1 base, with 11 bases left between them. CDR3 amino acids: CASSEGGLWNTGELFF. The CDR3 DNA reads TGCGCCAGCAGTGAGGGGGGGCTGTGGAACACCGGGGAGCTGTTTTTT.

The chain carries TRBV2 and TRBJ2-1; D is ambiguous. The CDR3 loop spans 11 amino acids. Germline loops: CDR1 SNHLY, CDR2 FYNNEI. Trimming removed 7 bases from V and 7 bases from J, with 8 bases in between. CDR3 DNA sequence: TGTGCCAGCAAGGGTGAGAATGAGCAGTTCTTC. Protein: CASKGENEQFF.

V is TRBV27 and J is TRBJ1-1, with D perhaps TRBD1 (5 bases). The CDR3 loop spans 13 amino acids. V lost 10 bases and J lost 2, with 14 bases in between. Germline CDR1 reads MNHEY; CDR2 reads SMNVEV (reference sequence). CDR3 nucleotide sequence: TGTGCCACCGGAGTGGGGCGAAACACTGAAGCTTTCTTT. It is translated as CATGVGRNTEAFF.

This clone was detected only a few times. The V call is TRBV4-2, the J call TRBJ2-3; D is ambiguous. CDR1 and CDR2 (germline): LGHNA, YNFKEQ. Trimming cost V 1 base and J 4 bases, with 3 bases left between them. The CDR3 is 12 residues long. This CDR3 reads CASSQVADTQYF. CDR3 nucleotides: TGTGCCAGCAGCCAAGTAGCAGATACGCAGTATTTT.

This chain links TRBV4-3 with TRBJ1-1, with 7 positions matching TRBD1. The CDR3 consists of 12 residues. CDR1 and CDR2 (germline): LGHNA, YSLEER. J gave up 8 bases and V 5 bases, and 5 bases lay outside the gene matches. CDR3 amino acids: CASSKSGGEAFF. In DNA form, the CDR3 reads TGCGCCAGCAGCAAGTCAGGGGGAGAAGCTTTCTTT.

J is TRBJ1-1 and V is TRBV28; no reliable D call. Trimming cost V 5 bases and J 2 bases, with 33 bases left between them. CDR3 length equals 21 residues. Looked up from germline, CDR1 is MDHEN and CDR2 is SYDVKM. CDR3 in DNA: TGTGCCAGCAGTACTTCATATCCCGGCCCCGGTGTCGGGCAAGAAAACACTGAAGCTTTCTTT. Translation gives CASSTSYPGPGVGQENTEAFF.

The V call is TRBV7-3, the J call TRBJ2-1; TRBD2 aligns across 7 bases. The CDR3 sequence is 17 residues long. Germline V gene sequence: CDR1 SGHTA, CDR2 FQGTGA. Trimming took 2 bases from V and 6 from J; bases not matched to a gene: 13. Here the CDR3 DNA reads TGTGCCAGCAGCTTAGCTAGCGGTCGGGCCTCTCTCAATGAGCAGTTCTTC. As protein: CASSLASGRASLNEQFF.

J is TRBJ1-6 and V is TRBV7-9, with TRBD1 as a possible D gene (5 bases). This CDR3 comprises 15 residues. Between the trimmed V and J ends, which lost 3 bases and 7 bases, there was a span of 13 bases. CDR1 SEHNR and CDR2 FQNEAQ come from the germline V gene (reference sequence). Here the CDR3 reads CASSLSGTENSPLHF. The CDR3 DNA reads TGTGCCAGCAGCTTGTCCGGGACGGAGAATTCACCCCTCCACTTT.

The rearrangement links TRBV6-5 to TRBJ1-5; no clear D gene. CDR3 size: 10 residues. Germline lookup yields CDR1 MNHEY and CDR2 SVGAGI. V shed 10 bases and J shed 6 bases, with 7 bases lying between them. CDR3 sequence: CANKSQPQHF. The CDR3 coding sequence is TGTGCCAACAAAAGTCAGCCCCAGCATTTT.

The CDR3 coding sequence is TGTGCCAGCACCCGGGGATCGGGAGGGAACTACTACGAGCAGTACTTC. Translated: CASTRGSGGNYYEQYF. The chain couples TRBV28 to TRBJ2-7; TRBD2 aligns across 8 bases. J gave up 3 bases and V 7 bases, and 14 bases lay outside the gene matches. CDR3 size: 16 residues. Looked up from germline, CDR1 is MDHEN and CDR2 is SYDVKM.

The chain uses TRBV6-1 and TRBJ1-1; tentative D call: TRBD1 (6 bases). V was pared by 3 bases and J by 8 bases, with 19 bases between. The CDR3 is 15 amino acids. From germline, CDR1 is MNHNS and CDR2 SASEGT. The CDR3 DNA reads TGTGCCAGCAGTGATGGAAAGGGGGTGCCTGTCGAAGCTTTCTTT. Translating gives CASSDGKGVPVEAFF.

This clone has just a few counts. The chain recombines TRBV9 with TRBJ2-7; TRBD2 matches 11 bases. Germline V lookup: CDR1 SGDLS, CDR2 YYNGEE. CDR3 size: 15 residues. V shed 4 bases, J shed 2 bases, and the junction held 5 bases outside the gene matches. The CDR3 loop is CASSSGLADTYEQYF. The DNA of the CDR3 is TGTGCCAGCAGCTCGGGACTAGCGGATACCTACGAGCAGTACTTC.

This clone was observed once. This chain joins TRBV6-1 and TRBJ2-7, with 11 nucleotides matching TRBD1. The V segment lost 4 bases and the J segment 4 bases; nucleotides outside the gene matches: 6. The germline CDR1 and CDR2 sequences are MNHNS and SASEGT. CDR3 size: 15 residues. The CDR3 sequence: CASSAFGTGGYEQYF. DNA for the CDR3: TGTGCCAGCAGTGCTTTCGGGACAGGGGGGTACGAGCAGTACTTC.

This clone was observed a single time. V gene TRBV5-1 combines with J gene TRBJ2-2; no firm D call. Germline assignment: CDR1 SGHRS and CDR2 YFSETQ. V lost 3 bases and J 1 base, leaving 7 bases between the germline ends. CDR3 size: 14 residues. CDR3 sequence reads: CASSWGENTGELFF. The DNA of the CDR3 is TGCGCCAGCAGCTGGGGTGAGAACACCGGGGAGCTGTTTTTT.

This clone was detected once. The chain joins TRBV13 to TRBJ1-2; TRBD1 matches at 8 bases. Germline lookup yields CDR1 PRHDT and CDR2 FYEKMQ (reference sequence). Trimming removed 2 bases from V and 8 bases from J; junction bases left unmatched: 7. CDR3 size: 14 residues. The CDR3 reads CASSLRGQGFGYTF. The CDR3 DNA is TGTGCCAGCAGCTTACGAGGACAGGGCTTCGGCTACACCTTC.